These 32 T cell receptor beta chains originate from one sample sequenced in a study of T cell changes during pregnancy in multiple sclerosis. Profiling relied on immunoSEQ multiplex PCR, and the TCRdb table lists in-frame clones only, not all of them. The sample carries approximately 90,000 clones, about 91% recorded once. The starting material was peripheral blood, obtained before pregnancy. The receptors were sampled from a female donor with multiple sclerosis, enrolled in a pregnancy study.

This clone was seen once. The chain is built from TRBV29-1 and TRBJ1-3, with a weak D call TRBD1 (6 bases). V shed 4 bases and J shed 0 bases, with 28 bases lying between them. This CDR3 has 20 residues. Germline V gene sequence: CDR1 SQVTM, CDR2 ANQGSEA. The CDR3 DNA is TGCAGCGTTGGCCGGGGGGGCAAGACCCCTACGGAGTACTCTGGAAACACCATATATTTT. It codes for CSVGRGGKTPTEYSGNTIYF.

This clone occurred once. CDR3 coding DNA: TGTGCCAGCAGCTTCAGTACTGGGGCCAACGTCCTGACTTTC. Translated: CASSFSTGANVLTF. V gene TRBV7-8 combines with J gene TRBJ2-6; no clear D gene. Germline CDR1 SGHVS, CDR2 FQNEAQ. V dropped 3 bases and J dropped 2 bases, with 5 bases sitting between them. The CDR3 runs 14 residues.

The chain couples TRBV5-1 to TRBJ1-2, with D perhaps matching TRBD1 (6 bases). V was trimmed by 0 bases and J by 4 bases, leaving 13 bases between them. From germline, CDR1 is SGHRS and CDR2 YFSETQ. This CDR3 contains 15 residues. In DNA form, the CDR3 reads TGCGCCAGCAGCTTGGATGTCAGGGGTCTCTATGGCTACACCTTC. The encoded protein is CASSLDVRGLYGYTF.

This clone appeared a single time. The V gene is TRBV5-6, the J gene TRBJ1-2, with D perhaps matching TRBD1 (6 bases). Germline assignment: CDR1 SGHDT and CDR2 YYEEEE. The CDR3 is 15 residues long. The germline V and J ends were trimmed by 4 bases and 8 bases, with 21 bases remaining between them. CDR3: CASSQNGQSGTGYTF. The CDR3 coding sequence is TGTGCCAGCAGCCAAAACGGACAGAGCGGTACGGGCTACACCTTC.

This clone was picked up a small number of times. The chain has TRBV4-1 and TRBJ1-2; 12 nucleotides line up with TRBD1. Germline loops: CDR1 MGHRA, CDR2 YSYEKL. Losses at the gene ends were 0 bases for V and 6 bases for J; bases not matched to a gene: 8. The CDR3 covers 17 residues. DNA of the CDR3: TGCGCCAGCAGCCAAGATCAGGGGACAGGGGGCGCAAATGGCTACACCTTC. It yields the protein CASSQDQGTGGANGYTF.

V and J are TRBV9 and TRBJ1-1; D gene uncertain. This CDR3 comprises 13 residues. V lost 4 bases and J 4 bases, leaving 11 bases between the germline ends. In germline, CDR1 is SGDLS, CDR2 YYNGEE. This CDR3 is CASSPHGRTEAFF. The DNA for the CDR3 is TGTGCCAGCAGCCCACATGGCCGCACTGAAGCTTTCTTT.

This clone was seen only once. V and J are TRBV7-9 and TRBJ1-5; TRBD1 matches 10 bases. Germline-derived CDR1 and CDR2 are SEHNR and FQNEAQ (reference sequence). Unmatched junction bases numbered 5, after V lost 5 bases and J lost 4 bases. The CDR3 totals 15 residues. The CDR3 is CASSNGQGVNQPQHF. In DNA form, the CDR3 reads TGTGCCAGCAGCAACGGACAGGGGGTTAATCAGCCCCAGCATTTT.

This sequence joins TRBV6-5 and TRBJ2-3, with 8 nucleotides matching TRBD2. The CDR3 runs to 15 residues. Germline V CDR1 and CDR2: MNHEY, SVGAGI. Trimming cost V 6 bases and J 3 bases; bases outside gene matches: 8. This CDR3 reads CASSSGGPVTDTQYF. The CDR3 bases are TGTGCCAGCAGCTCGGGGGGGCCGGTGACAGATACGCAGTATTTT.

This clone has only one observation. The same CDR3 also results from other DNA sequences found in this sample. CDR3 protein: CASSEQGGTEAFF. The CDR3 DNA follows: TGTGCCAGCAGTGAACAGGGAGGCACTGAAGCTTTCTTT. The chain employs TRBV2 and TRBJ1-1; D may be TRBD1 (5 bases). CDR3 length: 13 amino acids. Between the trimmed V and J ends, which lost 2 bases and 4 bases, there was a span of 8 bases. CDR1 and CDR2 (germline): SNHLY, FYNNEI. The full variable domain, in which reference TRBV2 and TRBJ1-1 provide the parts outside the CDR3, is EPEVTQTPSHQVTQMGQEVILRCVPISNHLYFYWYRQILGQKVEFLVSFYNNEISEKSEIFDDQFSVERPDGSNFTLKIRSTKLEDSAMYFCASSEQGGTEAFFGQGTRLTVV.

This clone has just one count. This rearrangement joins TRBV27 to TRBJ1-5, with TRBD1 identical over 9 bases. This CDR3 is 16 amino acids long. Germline CDR1 reads MNHEY; CDR2 reads SMNVEV (reference sequence). V lost 5 bases and J lost 3; bases outside the gene matches: 8. The CDR3 spells CASSPLGQGNNQPQHF. The CDR3 coding sequence is TGTGCCAGCAGTCCCCTCGGACAGGGGAACAATCAGCCCCAGCATTTT.

This clone was picked up a small number of times. The chain combines TRBV4-1 with TRBJ1-2; the match to TRBD1 covers 8 bases. J was trimmed by 2 bases and V by 5 bases; bases with no gene match: 7. Germline V CDR1 and CDR2: MGHRA, YSYEKL. The CDR3 covers 15 residues. The CDR3 is CASSFRTGSNYGYTF. The CDR3 region has the DNA TGCGCCAGCAGCTTCCGGACAGGGTCGAACTATGGCTACACCTTC.

The count of this clone is one. The chain uses TRBV9 and TRBJ2-2, with D maybe TRBD1 (6 bases). CDR1 and CDR2 from the germline V gene are SGDLS and YYNGEE. V was clipped by 3 bases and J by 0 bases, with 12 bases between them. The CDR3 is 16 amino acids. The CDR3 DNA is TGTGCCAGCAGCGCAACCGGGACAACGAACACCGGGGAGCTGTTTTTT. This codes for CASSATGTTNTGELFF.

The chain uses TRBV10-3 and TRBJ1-2, with 9 bases aligning to TRBD1. This CDR3 spans 14 amino acids. From germline, CDR1 is ENHRY and CDR2 SYGVKD. V lost 5 bases to trimming and J lost 0 bases; unmatched junction nucleotides: 1. The CDR3, as DNA: TGTGCCATCAGTTGGGACAGGGCTAACTATGGCTACACCTTC. It specifies CAISWDRANYGYTF.

The rearrangement joins TRBV6-1 to TRBJ1-1; 7 bases fit TRBD1. From germline, CDR1 is MNHNS and CDR2 SASEGT. The CDR3 covers 11 residues. The trim removed 8 bases at V and 5 bases at J, leaving 2 bases unmatched. The CDR3 region is CASGRGTEAFF. CDR3 nucleotide sequence: TGTGCCAGCGGCAGGGGGACTGAAGCTTTCTTT.

J is TRBJ1-2 and V is TRBV6-5, with 7 bases that match TRBD1. The CDR3 loop spans 15 amino acids. Germline trimming cut 3 bases from V and 3 bases from J; bases unmatched to any gene: 7. Germline assignment: CDR1 MNHEY and CDR2 SVGAGI. CDR3 bases: TGTGCCAGCAGTTATAGAGGGACAGCTTACTATGGCTACACCTTC. Translated, it gives CASSYRGTAYYGYTF.

The sample holds one count of this clone. Compared with germline, one end of the junction differs, possibly owing to a read error. V usage is TRBV18 and J usage is TRBJ1-2; TRBD1 aligns across 8 bases. Germline CDR1 is KGHSH and CDR2 is LQKENI. This CDR3 region has 11 residues. CDR3: CASSGQGLLLF. The CDR3 region has the DNA TGTGCCAGCTCCGGACAGGGTTTACTCCTCTTC.

This clone appeared a single time. The V and J genes are TRBV27 and TRBJ2-7, with D uncertain. Trimming took off 4 bases at V and 0 bases at J, with 16 bases between the two ends. The CDR3 loop spans 16 amino acids. The germline V gene has CDR1 MNHEY and CDR2 SMNVEV (reference sequence). CDR3 in DNA: TGTGCCAGCAGTTCCTTCCTGGGCACCGACTCCTACGAGCAGTACTTC. It specifies CASSSFLGTDSYEQYF.

The chain recombines TRBV5-5 with TRBJ2-5; TRBD1 matches 8 bases. The CDR3 length is 15 residues. Per the germline V gene, CDR1 is SGHKS and CDR2 is YYEKEE (reference sequence). Losses at the gene ends were 2 bases for V and 3 bases for J; bases not matched to a gene: 6. The CDR3 coding sequence is TGTGCCAGCAGCTTTACAGGGGGGAGAGAAGAGACCCAGTACTTC. Amino acid sequence: CASSFTGGREETQYF.

The J gene is TRBJ2-7, the V gene TRBV9; a weak D match, TRBD2 (7 bases). The CDR3 length is 15 residues. V shed 0 bases and J shed 4 bases, with 14 bases lying between them. CDR1 and CDR2 (germline): SGDLS, YYNGEE. The CDR3 DNA sequence: TGTGCCAGCAGCGTAGAAGTGGGGGGGCTGTACGAGCAGTACTTC. This codes for CASSVEVGGLYEQYF.

CDR3 loop: CASSQESGYGRVYNEQFF. Here the CDR3 DNA reads TGCGCCAGCAGCCAAGAATCGGGATACGGGAGAGTCTACAATGAGCAGTTCTTC. V and J are TRBV4-1 and TRBJ2-1, with D possibly TRBD2 on 6 matching bases. The CDR3 extends over 18 amino acids. Trimming stripped 0 bases from V and 3 bases from J, with 18 bases between. Per the germline V gene, CDR1 is MGHRA and CDR2 is YSYEKL.

DNA of the CDR3: TGCAGCGTTGAACGACAGGGGTCCTACAATGAGCAGTTCTTC. This codes for CSVERQGSYNEQFF. J is TRBJ2-1 and V is TRBV29-1; 8 bases are a match to TRBD1. There are 14 residues in the CDR3. J was trimmed by 1 base and V by 2 bases; bases with no gene match: 1. Germline-derived CDR1 and CDR2 are SQVTM and ANQGSEA.

The chain uses TRBV6-6 and TRBJ1-1; 7 nucleotides agree with TRBD1. This CDR3 has 13 amino acids. The V gene end was trimmed by 11 bases and the J gene end by 0 bases; junction bases not matched to a gene: 6. From germline, CDR1 is MNHNY and CDR2 SVGAGI (reference sequence). The CDR3 here is CAGQEFMNTEAFF. CDR3 nucleotides: TGTGCCGGACAGGAGTTCATGAACACTGAAGCTTTCTTT.

The gene calls are TRBV23-1 and TRBJ2-1; 8 nucleotides line up with TRBD1. TRBV23-1 is identified as an open reading frame with a role that is uncertain. V dropped 0 bases and J dropped 5; count of bases not matched to a gene: 24. The CDR3 totals 22 residues. CDR3: CASSQSFAVDRAPDRRDNEQFF. The CDR3 nucleotides are TGCGCCAGCAGTCAATCTTTTGCGGTGGACAGGGCCCCCGACAGGAGAGACAATGAGCAGTTCTTC.

V usage is TRBV2 and J usage is TRBJ2-3; 11 bases map to TRBD2. V trimming: 7 bases; J trimming: 6 bases; junction bases outside the gene matches: 12. The CDR3 totals 16 residues. Germline CDR1 and CDR2: SNHLY and FYNNEI. CDR3 sequence reads: CASTLITSGGRDTQYF. CDR3 nucleotides: TGTGCCAGCACTCTGATCACTAGCGGGGGTCGGGATACGCAGTATTTT.

This clone occurred a few times. The chain links TRBV10-1 to TRBJ2-7, with a tentative D call TRBD2 (6 bases). The V gene's germline CDR1 is WNHNN and CDR2 SYGVQD (reference sequence). V lost 4 bases and J lost 4, with 23 bases in between. The CDR3 has 17 amino acids. In DNA form, the CDR3 reads TGCGCCAGCAGTGCTGCCGGGACTGCTCTCCGCCGGTACGAGCAGTACTTC. Its translation is CASSAAGTALRRYEQYF.

This clone was seen only a few times. This CDR3 is CASSYSFTSPNEQFF. DNA of the CDR3: TGTGCCAGCAGTTACTCGTTCACTAGTCCGAATGAGCAGTTCTTC. The genes are TRBV6-5 and TRBJ2-1; a weak D match, TRBD2 (5 bases). This CDR3 contains 15 residues. Germline lookup yields CDR1 MNHEY and CDR2 SVGAGI. V lost 0 bases and J lost 7, with 13 bases in between.

The CDR3 region has the DNA TGCGCCAGCAGCTTTAGACAGGCGAGCTCCTACAATGAGCAGTTCTTC. This encodes CASSFRQASSYNEQFF. The V gene is TRBV5-1, the J gene TRBJ2-1; D possibly corresponds to TRBD1 (6 bases). The V end was cut by 2 bases, the J end by 0 bases, with 12 bases between. This CDR3 has 16 amino acids. The germline V gene encodes CDR1 SGHRS and CDR2 YFSETQ.

The chain combines TRBV7-9 with TRBJ2-7; TRBD1 aligns across 8 bases. The V gene end was trimmed by 4 bases and the J gene end by 2 bases; junction bases not matched to a gene: 4. The CDR3 sequence is 14 residues long. In germline, CDR1 is SEHNR, CDR2 FQNEAQ (reference sequence). The CDR3 bases are TGTGCCAGCAGCTCCGACAGGGGCACCTACGAGCAGTACTTC. Translated: CASSSDRGTYEQYF.

This rearrangement joins TRBV9 to TRBJ2-3, with 10 bases lining up with TRBD2. Losses at the gene ends were 3 bases for V and 3 bases for J; bases not matched to a gene: 4. The CDR3 extends over 15 amino acids. Germline CDR1 reads SGDLS; CDR2 reads YYNGEE. CDR3 amino acids: CASSGAGGVTDTQYF. The CDR3 DNA reads TGTGCCAGCAGCGGAGCGGGAGGGGTTACAGATACGCAGTATTTT.

This chain joins TRBV7-9 and TRBJ2-5; 8 positions match TRBD1. This CDR3 has 17 amino acids. Trimming cost V 1 base and J 3 bases; bases outside gene matches: 10. Germline assignment: CDR1 SEHNR and CDR2 FQNEAQ (reference sequence). CDR3 sequence: CASSLVGAGQGKETQYF. CDR3 nucleotides: TGTGCCAGCAGCTTAGTTGGGGCCGGACAGGGTAAAGAGACCCAGTACTTC.

This CDR3 is CASTGQETQYF. The CDR3 DNA reads as TGTGCCAGCACAGGGCAAGAGACCCAGTACTTC. The rearrangement links TRBV2 to TRBJ2-5; weak D call: TRBD1 (5 bases). The CDR3 contains 11 residues. The germline CDR1 and CDR2 sequences are SNHLY and FYNNEI. Trimming cost V 7 bases and J 2 bases, with 5 bases left between them.

This clone was recorded only once. This chain links TRBV28 with TRBJ2-7; 11 nucleotides match TRBD2. V shed 4 bases and J 4 bases; nucleotides not matched to a gene: 9. This CDR3 contains 16 residues. Germline V lookup: CDR1 MDHEN, CDR2 SYDVKM. The CDR3 sequence: CASSSSSGRLLYEQYF. Written as DNA, the CDR3 is TGTGCCAGCAGTTCCTCTAGCGGGAGGCTTCTTTACGAGCAGTACTTC.